This T cell receptor beta chain was retrieved from a study of metastatic and nonmetastatic thyroid tumors. Study summary: For malignant and benign thyroid patients, tumor or nodule tissue and blood were the sources whose repertoires were compared. Overall study results and limits: The reported finding was significantly higher TCR beta diversity in malignant thyroid tumors relative to benign nodules, in blood and tumor.

Source study methods: Using the CDR3 differences seen across clinicopathological groups, the authors built a distant-metastasis classifier for papillary thyroid cancer, which was meant to discriminate distant-metastatic patients. TCRdb reanalyzed the PCR reads with MiXCR. The V and J calls, along with clone size, are taken from TCRdb and not from the paper's own processing. The sample lists some 28,000 clones, under 25% occurring once. All patients were treatment-naive before thyroid surgery. This CDR3 is built from 15 residues. Germline trimming cut 2 bases from V and 6 bases from J; bases unmatched to any gene: 8. Germline-derived CDR1 and CDR2 are LNHDA and SQIVND (reference sequence). A few counts support this clone. Its antigen is not identified.

The source of this sequence is a female donor with papillary thyroid cancer or a benign thyroid nodule (not recorded which). Some clones in this sample may be carry-over from other donors' samples. The specimen was blood. The chain recombines TRBV19 with TRBJ2-7; 9 bases match TRBD2. The CDR3 here is CASSINLAGAAEQYF. In DNA form, the CDR3 reads TGTGCCAGTAGTATAAATTTAGCGGGGGCCGCCGAGCAGTACTTC. Using reference TRBV19 and TRBJ2-7 for the parts outside the CDR3, the full variable domain is DGGITQSPKYLFRKEGQNVTLSCEQNLNHDAMYWYRQDPGQGLRLIYYSQIVNDFQKGDIAEGYSVSREKKESFPLTVTSAQKNPTAFYLCASSINLAGAAEQYFGPGTRLTVT.